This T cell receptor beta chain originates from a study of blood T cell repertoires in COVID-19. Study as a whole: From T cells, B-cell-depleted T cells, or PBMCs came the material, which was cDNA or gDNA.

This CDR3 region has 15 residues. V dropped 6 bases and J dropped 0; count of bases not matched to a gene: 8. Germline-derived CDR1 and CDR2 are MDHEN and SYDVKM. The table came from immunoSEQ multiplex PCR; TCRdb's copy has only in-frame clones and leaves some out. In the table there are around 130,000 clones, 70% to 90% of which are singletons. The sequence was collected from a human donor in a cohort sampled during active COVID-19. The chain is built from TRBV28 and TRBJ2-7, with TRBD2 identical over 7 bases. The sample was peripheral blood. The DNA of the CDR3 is TGTGCCAGCAGCCCGGGAGGAGGGAGCTCCTACGAGCAGTACTTC. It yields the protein CASSPGGGSSYEQYF.